The 13 T cell receptor beta chains below come from one sample, sequenced in a study of PD-L1 blockade in urothelial cancer. Using immunoSEQ multiplex PCR, the repertoire was profiled, and TCRdb retains in-frame clones only, with some absent. The sample holds 15,000 or so clones, 88% seen once. The sequencing here drew on PBMCs, taken around atezolizumab (anti-PD-L1) treatment. These receptors were collected from a man aged 65 to 79 with urothelial cancer.

This chain connects TRBV9 to TRBJ1-3, with 8 bases matching TRBD1. Germline V gene data show CDR1 as SGDLS and CDR2 as YYNGEE. This CDR3 has 17 residues. The trim removed 6 bases at V and 0 bases at J, leaving 11 bases unmatched. The CDR3 DNA reads TGTGCCAGCACCTTAGGGGGGACAGGAGTCTCTGGAAACACCATATATTTT. Encoded protein: CASTLGGTGVSGNTIYF.

The gene calls are TRBV9 and TRBJ1-1; D not certain. The CDR3 spans 13 residues. Germline V gene sequence: CDR1 SGDLS, CDR2 YYNGEE. V dropped 0 bases and J dropped 10 bases, with 13 bases sitting between them. CDR3 sequence: CASSVDDGGSAFF. The CDR3 DNA is TGTGCCAGCAGCGTAGACGATGGCGGGTCAGCTTTCTTT.

The gene calls are TRBV10-1 and TRBJ1-2; D not resolved. CDR1 WNHNN and CDR2 SYGVQD come from the germline V gene (reference sequence). This CDR3 is 15 amino acids long. V was clipped by 2 bases and J by 4 bases, with 14 bases between them. The CDR3 sequence: CASSEASEPFYGYTF. The CDR3 DNA reads as TGCGCCAGCAGTGAGGCGTCCGAACCTTTCTATGGCTACACCTTC.

The chain joins TRBV27 to TRBJ2-1, with D maybe TRBD1 (6 bases). The V and J ends lost 0 bases and 10 bases respectively, with 10 bases between them. The CDR3 runs to 13 residues. CDR1 MNHEY and CDR2 SMNVEV come from the germline V gene (reference sequence). CDR3: CASSLSRQAEQFF. As DNA, the CDR3 is TGTGCCAGCAGTTTATCCCGACAGGCCGAGCAGTTCTTC.

V usage is TRBV7-2 and J usage is TRBJ2-3; D is unresolved. Germline-derived CDR1 and CDR2 are SGHTA and FQGNSA. CDR3 length: 11 residues. The V gene lost 5 bases and the J gene lost 6 bases, with 6 bases spanning the gap. This CDR3 is CASSPTDTQYF. The CDR3 DNA follows: TGTGCCAGCAGCCCCACTGATACGCAGTATTTT.

The chain joins TRBV6-5 to TRBJ2-3, with unresolved D. CDR1 is MNHEY, CDR2 SVGAGI, per germline. Deletions cut 5 bases from V and 3 bases from J, with 6 bases between. The CDR3 covers 12 residues. The CDR3, as DNA: TGTGCCAGCAGTCGCGAGACAGATACGCAGTATTTT. Its translation is CASSRETDTQYF.

This clone was seen a single time. The chain employs TRBV30 and TRBJ2-5, with a tentative D call TRBD1 (5 bases). CDR1 is GTSNPN, CDR2 SVGIG, per germline (reference sequence). Trimming shortened V by 0 bases and J by 5 bases, and 10 bases separated the two germline ends. The CDR3 is 13 amino acids. CDR3 amino acids: CAWSVRARETQYF. CDR3 nucleotides: TGTGCCTGGAGTGTCAGGGCAAGGGAGACCCAGTACTTC.

In its sample, this clone ranks as large. The V and J genes are TRBV19 and TRBJ1-1; D ambiguous. Trimming shortened V by 5 bases and J by 11 bases, and 21 bases separated the two germline ends. Germline CDR1 is LNHDA and CDR2 is SQIVND (reference sequence). The CDR3 length is 14 residues. The CDR3 DNA follows: TGTGCCAGTAGTCTCCCAGGACTATTTGTATGGGCTTTCTTT. Protein product: CASSLPGLFVWAFF. Variable domain in full (rest from reference TRBV19 and TRBJ1-1): DGGITQSPKYLFRKEGQNVTLSCEQNLNHDAMYWYRQDPGQGLRLIYYSQIVNDFQKGDIAEGYSVSREKKESFPLTVTSAQKNPTAFYLCASSLPGLFVWAFFGQGTRLTVV.

This sequence joins TRBV10-1 and TRBJ2-1; 15 bases map to TRBD2. Per germline, CDR1 WNHNN and CDR2 SYGVQD (reference sequence). J lost 7 bases, V lost 7 bases, and 5 bases had no gene match. CDR3 length: 15 residues. CDR3 in DNA: TGCGCCAGCACCGGGACTAGCGGGGGGCCGAATGAGCAGTTCTTC. Encoded protein: CASTGTSGGPNEQFF.

The V and J genes are TRBV5-5 and TRBJ1-5, with D maybe TRBD1 (5 bases). The CDR3 is 15 amino acids. The germline CDR1 and CDR2 sequences are SGHKS and YYEKEE (reference sequence). V was clipped by 1 base and J by 4 bases, with 12 bases between them. The CDR3 bases are TGTGCCAGCAGCTTGTATAGAGGGACTAATCAGCCCCAGCATTTT. It encodes CASSLYRGTNQPQHF.

J is TRBJ1-1 and V is TRBV19, with 7 bases identical to TRBD1. The germline V gene encodes CDR1 LNHDA and CDR2 SQIVND (reference sequence). The CDR3 spans 12 residues. Unmatched junction bases numbered 6, after V lost 4 bases and J lost 10 bases. The CDR3 nucleotides are TGTGCCAGTAGTAAGGGGGCGATTCGAGCTTTCTTT. Translation: CASSKGAIRAFF.

The V call is TRBV10-2, the J call TRBJ2-2; 8 bases are shared with TRBD2. CDR3 size: 15 residues. Looked up from germline, CDR1 is WSHSY and CDR2 is SAAADI. The V and J ends lost 10 bases and 1 base, in that order; junction bases with no gene match: 8. CDR3 in amino acids: CAITSGTQNTGELFF. The CDR3 DNA is TGCGCCATCACTAGCGGAACACAGAACACCGGGGAGCTGTTTTTT.

J is TRBJ2-7 and V is TRBV10-3, with D possibly being TRBD1 (5 bases). Per germline, CDR1 ENHRY and CDR2 SYGVKD. Trimming took off 4 bases at V and 5 bases at J, with 15 bases between the two ends. The CDR3 contains 14 residues. The CDR3 DNA is TGTGCCATCAGTGGACAGAAACGCATGGACGAGCAGTACTTC. It yields the protein CAISGQKRMDEQYF.